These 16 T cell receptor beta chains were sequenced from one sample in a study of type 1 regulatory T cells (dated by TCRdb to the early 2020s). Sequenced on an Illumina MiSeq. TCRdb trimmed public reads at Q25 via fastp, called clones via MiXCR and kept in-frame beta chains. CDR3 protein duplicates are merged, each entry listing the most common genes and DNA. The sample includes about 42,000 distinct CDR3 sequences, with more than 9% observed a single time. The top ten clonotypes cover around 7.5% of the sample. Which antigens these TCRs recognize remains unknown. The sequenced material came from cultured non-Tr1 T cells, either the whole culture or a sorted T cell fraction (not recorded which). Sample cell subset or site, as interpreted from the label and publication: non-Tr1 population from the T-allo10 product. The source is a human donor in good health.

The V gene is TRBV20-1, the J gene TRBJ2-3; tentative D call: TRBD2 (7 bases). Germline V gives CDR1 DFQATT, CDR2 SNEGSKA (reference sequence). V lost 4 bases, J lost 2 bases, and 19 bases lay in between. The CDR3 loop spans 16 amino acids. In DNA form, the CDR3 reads TGCAGTGCTATTGGGGGCGGGACTATCCACACAGATACGCAGTATTTT. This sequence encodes CSAIGGGTIHTDTQYF.

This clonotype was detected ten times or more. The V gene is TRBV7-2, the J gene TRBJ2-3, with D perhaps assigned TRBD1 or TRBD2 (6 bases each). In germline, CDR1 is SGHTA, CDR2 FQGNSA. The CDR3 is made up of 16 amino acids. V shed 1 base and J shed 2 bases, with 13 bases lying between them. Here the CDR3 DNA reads TGTGCCAGCAGCTTAGGGGCTAGGGGGGTCACAGATACGCAGTATTTT. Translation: CASSLGARGVTDTQYF. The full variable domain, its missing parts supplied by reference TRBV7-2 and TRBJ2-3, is GAGVSQSPSNKVTEKGKDVELRCDPISGHTALYWYRQSLGQGLEFLIYFQGNSAPDKSGLPSDRFSAERTGGSVSTLTIQRTQQEDSAVYLCASSLGARGVTDTQYFGPGTRLTVL.

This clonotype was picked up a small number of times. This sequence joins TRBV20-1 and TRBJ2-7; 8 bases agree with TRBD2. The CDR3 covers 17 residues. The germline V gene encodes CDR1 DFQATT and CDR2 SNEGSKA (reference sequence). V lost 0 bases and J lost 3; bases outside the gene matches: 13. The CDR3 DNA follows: TGCAGTGCTAGAGACGCCGTCAGAGCGGGAGTGTTCTACGAGCAGTACTTC. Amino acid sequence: CSARDAVRAGVFYEQYF.

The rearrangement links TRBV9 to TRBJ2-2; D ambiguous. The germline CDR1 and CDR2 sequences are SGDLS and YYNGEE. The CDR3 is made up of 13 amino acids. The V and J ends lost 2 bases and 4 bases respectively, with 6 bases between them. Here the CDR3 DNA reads TGTGCCAGCAGCGTGACGGCCACCGGGGAGCTGTTTTTT. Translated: CASSVTATGELFF.

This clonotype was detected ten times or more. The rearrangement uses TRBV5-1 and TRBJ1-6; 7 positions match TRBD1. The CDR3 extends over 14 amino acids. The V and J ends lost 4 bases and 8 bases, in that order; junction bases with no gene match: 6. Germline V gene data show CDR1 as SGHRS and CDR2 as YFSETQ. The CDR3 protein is CASSPQGSYSPLHF. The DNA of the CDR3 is TGCGCCAGCAGCCCACAGGGGTCCTATTCACCCCTCCACTTT.

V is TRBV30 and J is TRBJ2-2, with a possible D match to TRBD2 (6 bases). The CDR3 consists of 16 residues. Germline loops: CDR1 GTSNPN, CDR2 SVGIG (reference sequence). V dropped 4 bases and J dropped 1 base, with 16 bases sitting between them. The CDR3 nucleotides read TGTGCCTGGACGGTCGGAGCGGGCAAGAACACCGGGGAGCTGTTTTTT. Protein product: CAWTVGAGKNTGELFF.

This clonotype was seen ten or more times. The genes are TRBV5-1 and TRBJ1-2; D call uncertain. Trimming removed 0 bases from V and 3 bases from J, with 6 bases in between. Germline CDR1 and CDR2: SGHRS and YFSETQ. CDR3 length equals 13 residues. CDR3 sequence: CASSLDSYYGYTF. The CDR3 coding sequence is TGCGCCAGCAGCTTGGACAGCTACTATGGCTACACCTTC.

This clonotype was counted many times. CDR3 nucleotides: TGTGCCAGCAGTGACCCGAGATATACGCAGTATTTT. Translated, it gives CASSDPRYTQYF. The chain recombines TRBV2 with TRBJ2-3; D unresolved. Germline V gene lookup returns CDR1 SNHLY and CDR2 FYNNEI. The CDR3 has 12 amino acids. Trimming cost V 3 bases and J 7 bases, with 8 bases left between them.

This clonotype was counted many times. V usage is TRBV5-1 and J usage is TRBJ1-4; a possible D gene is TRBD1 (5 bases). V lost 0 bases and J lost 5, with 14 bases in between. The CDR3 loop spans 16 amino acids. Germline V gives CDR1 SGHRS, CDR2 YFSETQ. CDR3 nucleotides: TGCGCCAGCAGCTTGGAGGCAGGGATAGGGAATGAAAAACTGTTTTTT. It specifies CASSLEAGIGNEKLFF.

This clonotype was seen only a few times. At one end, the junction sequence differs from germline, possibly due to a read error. The CDR3 DNA follows: TGCGCCAGCAGCCCCCAGGGGGACAGGAGCCACTTC. Translating gives CASSPQGDRSHF. This chain links TRBV5-1 with TRBJ1-2, with 8 positions matching TRBD1. CDR1 SGHRS and CDR2 YFSETQ come from the germline V gene. The CDR3 has 12 amino acids.

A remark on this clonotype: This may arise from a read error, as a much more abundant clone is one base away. Here the CDR3 DNA reads TGTGCCAGCAATCTCCGGAACGCCGGGGCCCCGGCCCGGGAGCTGTTTTTT. This gives the protein CASNLRNAGAPARELFF. This rearrangement joins TRBV12-3 or TRBV12-4 to TRBJ2-2; D possibly uses TRBD1 or TRBD2 (5 bases each). The CDR3 is made up of 17 amino acids. The ends were cut back, 7 bases at V and 9 bases at J, with 27 bases in the middle.

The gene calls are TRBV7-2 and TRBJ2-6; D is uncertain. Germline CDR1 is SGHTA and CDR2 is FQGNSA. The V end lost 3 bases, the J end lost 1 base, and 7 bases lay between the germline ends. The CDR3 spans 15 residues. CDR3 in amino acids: CASSFQASGANVLTF. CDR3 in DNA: TGTGCCAGCAGCTTCCAGGCATCTGGGGCCAACGTCCTGACTTTC.

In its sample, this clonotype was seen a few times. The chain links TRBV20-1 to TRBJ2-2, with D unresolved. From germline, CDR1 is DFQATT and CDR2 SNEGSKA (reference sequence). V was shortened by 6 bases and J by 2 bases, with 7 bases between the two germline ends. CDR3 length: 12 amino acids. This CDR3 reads CSANRNTGELFF. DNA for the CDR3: TGCAGTGCAAACCGCAACACCGGGGAGCTGTTTTTT.

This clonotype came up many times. CDR3 amino acids: CASSSSRASTDTQYF. CDR3 nucleotide sequence: TGTGCCAGCAGTTCCTCTAGAGCGAGCACAGATACGCAGTATTTT. This chain connects TRBV6-5 to TRBJ2-3; D is ambiguous. The ends were cut back, 4 bases at V and 0 bases at J, with 11 bases in the middle. Germline V CDR1 and CDR2: MNHEY, SVGAGI. The CDR3 extends over 15 amino acids.

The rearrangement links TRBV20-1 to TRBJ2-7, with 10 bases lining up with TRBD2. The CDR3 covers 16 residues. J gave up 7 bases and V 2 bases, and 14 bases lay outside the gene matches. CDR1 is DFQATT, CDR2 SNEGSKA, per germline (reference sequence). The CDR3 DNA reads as TGCAGTGCTAGACCAGGACTAGCGGCGTCGGGGGGGGAGCAGTACTTC. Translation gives CSARPGLAASGGEQYF.

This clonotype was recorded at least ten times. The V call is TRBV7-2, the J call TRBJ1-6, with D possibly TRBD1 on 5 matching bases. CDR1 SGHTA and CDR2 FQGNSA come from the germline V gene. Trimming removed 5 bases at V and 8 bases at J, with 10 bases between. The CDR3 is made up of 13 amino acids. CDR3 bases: TGTGCCAGCAGCAACCCGACAGATTCACCCCTCCACTTT. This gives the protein CASSNPTDSPLHF.